One sample yielded the 17 T cell receptor beta chains listed below, sequenced in a study of tumor-infiltrating lymphocytes in primary liver carcinoma. Starting material of about 480 ng total RNA yielded TCR beta cDNA via a constant-region primer. Libraries for TCR beta were built through three nested multiplex PCR rounds, which together made up a slightly modified ARM-PCR procedure. Primers for the first two PCR rounds were TRBV1-TRBV30 forward primers and a C-beta reverse primer (10 cycles per round). MiXCR, applied by TCRdb to the multiplex PCR reads, yields one record per CDR3 protein. The data contain tens of thousands of distinct CDR3 sequences, less than 85% of them singletons. Co-extraction of both nucleic acids (RNA and DNA) used about 19-33 mg of unsorted bulk tissue. Sequenced: liver tumor tissue from sampling region 2. As for subset: tumor region T2, inferior pole. The receptors stem from a man between 40 and 49 years old with primary liver carcinoma and hepatitis B virus infection.

Concerning this clonotype itself: Because it lacks the conserved phenylalanine or tryptophan at the end, this CDR3 is likely a read error. The V gene is TRBV11-2, the J gene TRBJ2-5, with a possible D match to TRBD2 (6 bases). V was pared by 5 bases and J by 3 bases, with 19 bases between. Germline CDR1 is SGHAT and CDR2 is FQNNGV. The CDR3 length is 16 residues. CDR3 amino acids: CASSQTPEGGKETQYL. The CDR3 DNA follows: TGTGCCAGCAGCCAAACTCCTGAAGGAGGGAAAGAGACCCAGTACTTA.

The table lists this clonotype with many counts. The genes are TRBV29-1 and TRBJ2-2; D might be TRBD2 (6 bases). V was shortened by 5 bases and J by 5 bases, with 15 bases between the two germline ends. Germline V gives CDR1 SQVTM, CDR2 ANQGSEA. The CDR3 totals 14 residues. CDR3 in DNA: TGCAGCGTTCCACGTAGCGGAGGGACCGGGGAGCTGTTTTTT. It is translated as CSVPRSGGTGELFF.

The table lists this clonotype with many counts. V and J are TRBV28 and TRBJ2-7, with TRBD2 matching 8 bases. The CDR3 runs 15 residues. The germline gives CDR1 MDHEN, CDR2 SYDVKM. The junction had 15 bases not matched to a gene; V was cut back by 7 bases and J by 7 bases. CDR3 sequence: CASIPVDGRAEEQYF. The CDR3, as DNA: TGTGCCAGCATACCAGTAGACGGGAGGGCTGAAGAGCAGTACTTC.

Turning to this clonotype: One end of the junction fails to match germline, which may point to a read error. The chain joins TRBV5-4 to TRBJ2-1; D is possibly TRBD1 or TRBD2 (5 bases each). The CDR3 runs 15 residues. CDR1 SGHNT and CDR2 YYREEE come from the germline V gene (reference sequence). The CDR3 sequence is CARSSEGHRLNEQFF. DNA for the CDR3: TGTGCCAGAAGCTCCGAGGGGCACAGGCTCAATGAGCAGTTCTTC.

Regarding this clonotype: A much bigger clone sits one base away, suggesting this may be a read error. The chain employs TRBV25-1 and TRBJ2-1; TRBD2 matches at 11 bases. CDR1 is MGHDK, CDR2 SYGVNS, per germline. J lost 8 bases, V lost 8 bases, and 11 bases had no gene match. This CDR3 has 15 residues. The CDR3 nucleotides are TGTGCCAGCCTATCGGGAACTAGCGGGAGACATGAGCAGTTCTTC. Its protein product is CASLSGTSGRHEQFF.

In the case of this clonotype: The CDR3 end shows no conserved phenylalanine or tryptophan, and so a read error is likely. The V and J genes are TRBV11-2 and TRBJ2-2; D might be TRBD2 (6 bases). CDR1 is SGHAT and CDR2 is FQNNGV in the germline V gene. The CDR3 extends over 15 amino acids. The CDR3 DNA follows: TGTGCCAGCAGCTTTGCGGGATCGAACACCCGGGAGCTGTTTCTC. Translating it yields CASSFAGSNTRELFL.

For this clonotype: The CDR3 end shows no conserved phenylalanine or tryptophan, and so a read error is likely. This chain joins TRBV11-2 and TRBJ2-2; D is unresolved. The germline V gene has CDR1 SGHAT and CDR2 FQNNGV. The CDR3 covers 14 residues. The CDR3 sequence: CASSLAVVPGELFL. The DNA for the CDR3 is TGTGCCAGTAGCTTAGCTGTAGTTCCCGGGGAGCTGTTTTTA.

In DNA form, the CDR3 reads TGTGCCAGCAGCATGACCCGGGGATTGAGCTACGAGCAGTACTTC. Its protein product is CASSMTRGLSYEQYF. This chain connects TRBV11-2 to TRBJ2-7, with D possibly TRBD2 on 5 matching bases. The CDR3 has 15 residues. V lost 5 bases to trimming and J lost 3 bases, with 17 bases between them. Per the germline V gene, CDR1 is SGHAT and CDR2 is FQNNGV.

A remark on this clonotype: Given the absence of the conserved phenylalanine or tryptophan at the CDR3 end, a read error is likely. The chain couples TRBV28 to TRBJ1-5; perhaps TRBD1 as D (5 bases). Between the trimmed V and J ends, which lost 11 bases and 1 base, there was a span of 9 bases. Germline V lookup: CDR1 MDHEN, CDR2 SYDVKM. CDR3 size: 12 residues. CDR3 bases: TGTGCCGCTCGACAGAGCAATCAGCCCCAGCATTTA. It is translated as CAARQSNQPQHL.

The chain couples TRBV20-1 to TRBJ1-1; no reliable D call. The CDR3 covers 14 residues. Deletions cut 7 bases from V and 0 bases from J, with 15 bases between. Germline loops: CDR1 DFQATT, CDR2 SNEGSKA (reference sequence). The CDR3 coding sequence is TGCAGTGGCATAAAGAGAGCTTTGAACACTGAAGCTTTCTTT. Its translation: CSGIKRALNTEAFF.

About this clonotype: The CDR3 carries no conserved terminal phenylalanine or tryptophan, so it likely arises from a read error. No DNA is shown, since the ends of the CDR3 on it are uncertain; the CDR3 is the one TCRdb lists. The CDR3 loop is CASRPGQGSYNEQLL. This chain links TRBV5-5 with TRBJ2-1; TRBD1, the D gene given by the table, was not confirmed from the DNA. The germline CDR1 and CDR2 sequences are SGHKS and YYEKEE (reference sequence). Both ends counted, the CDR3 spans 15 residues.

CDR3 sequence (DNA): TGTGCCAGCAGCTTGGATAGGCGAGAGACCCAGTACTTC. Translating gives CASSLDRRETQYF. This rearrangement joins TRBV5-4 to TRBJ2-5; D uncertain. From germline, CDR1 is SGHNT and CDR2 YYREEE (reference sequence). The CDR3 runs to 13 residues. V was clipped by 0 bases and J by 4 bases, with 7 bases between them.

This clonotype turned up a few times. A much larger clone is a single base away; this may be a read error. The chain links TRBV12-3 or TRBV12-4 to TRBJ2-1, with D possibly matching TRBD1 (6 bases). The CDR3 length is 13 residues. CDR3 residues: CVSSLGQNNEQFF. The DNA of the CDR3 is TGTGTCAGCAGTCTCGGACAGAACAATGAGCAGTTCTTC.

This clonotype came up a few times. The chain is built from TRBV19 and TRBJ2-1, with D hard to call. From germline, CDR1 is LNHDA and CDR2 SQIVND (reference sequence). V shed 6 bases and J shed 0 bases, with 9 bases lying between them. The CDR3 sequence is 14 residues long. CDR3 sequence: CASSPRGSYNEQFF. The CDR3 nucleotides read TGTGCCAGTAGCCCTAGAGGCTCCTACAATGAGCAGTTCTTC.

Turning to this clonotype: This may come from a read error, since a much larger clone is one base off. The CDR3 does not close with the conserved phenylalanine or tryptophan, likely indicating a read error. The chain carries TRBV6-4 and TRBJ2-6; TRBD1 matches at 7 bases. Germline-derived CDR1 and CDR2 are MRHNA and SNTAGT. V lost 6 bases to trimming and J lost 2 bases; unmatched junction nucleotides: 1. The CDR3 sequence is 14 residues long. The CDR3 here is CASSTGAGANVLTL. The CDR3 DNA reads TGTGCCAGCAGCACAGGGGCTGGGGCCAACGTCCTGACTTTA.

This clonotype was seen at least ten times. V gene TRBV12-3 or TRBV12-4 combines with J gene TRBJ2-6; D unresolved. The CDR3 has 12 amino acids. With 10 bases removed from V and 3 bases from J, the gap between germline ends came to 7 bases. CDR3 DNA: TGTGCCATCCACGTTGGGGCCAACGTCCTGACTTTC. It yields the protein CAIHVGANVLTF.

Remarks on this clonotype: Relative to the germline gene, one junction end is altered; a read error may explain this. J is TRBJ2-1 and V is TRBV11-3, with D tentatively TRBD2 (5 bases). Germline lookup yields CDR1 SGHNT and CDR2 YENEEA. The CDR3 contains 16 residues. This chain's CDR3 is CASCLGEGLTYNVQFF. CDR3 sequence (DNA): TGTGCCAGCTGCTTAGGCGAAGGACTTACTTACAATGTTCAGTTCTTC.